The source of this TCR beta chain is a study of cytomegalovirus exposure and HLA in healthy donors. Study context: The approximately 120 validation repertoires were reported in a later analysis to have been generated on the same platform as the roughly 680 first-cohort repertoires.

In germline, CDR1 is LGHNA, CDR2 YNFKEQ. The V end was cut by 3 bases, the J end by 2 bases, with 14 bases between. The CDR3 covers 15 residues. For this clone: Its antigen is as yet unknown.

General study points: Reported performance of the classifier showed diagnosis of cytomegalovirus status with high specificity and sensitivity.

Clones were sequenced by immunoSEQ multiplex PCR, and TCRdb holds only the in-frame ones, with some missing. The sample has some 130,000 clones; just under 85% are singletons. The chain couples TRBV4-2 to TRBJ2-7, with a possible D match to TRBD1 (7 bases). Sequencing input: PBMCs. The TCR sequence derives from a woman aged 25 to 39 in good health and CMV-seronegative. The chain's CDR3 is CASSHGGGTTYEQYF. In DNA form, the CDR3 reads TGTGCCAGCAGCCACGGAGGGGGCACCACCTACGAGCAGTACTTC.